These T cell receptor beta chains were read from a single sample in a study of spatial heterogeneity in lung cancer. TCRdb re-derived calls from the 5' RACE reads in MiXCR, one entry per CDR3 protein. The sample has around 87,000 distinct CDR3 sequences, roughly 12% seen once. Sequencing used PBMCs, obtained at surgery. These TCRs come from a male donor with early-stage non-small cell lung cancer. Both conserved end residues are part of each CDR3.

CDR3aa,v_gene
CASSDYTANTEAFF,TRBV12-3/TRBV12-4
CASSSGLAGGPKQETQYF,TRBV7-2
CASSTTGGTSDTQYF,TRBV6-2/TRBV6-3
CASSRDRGPEETQYF,TRBV7-3
CSVDQKTVFTEAFF,TRBV29-1
CASSSEGSRYNEQFF,TRBV5-4
CASSSGLADPETQYF,TRBV27
CASSLSSGRGNEAFF,TRBV11-2
CASSWPSYEQYF,TRBV7-2
CAISEDSDAYGYTF,TRBV10-3
CATSPTLSYNEQFF,TRBV24-1
CASRGTIYSGANVLTF,TRBV7-9
CASSYGANTGELFF,TRBV6-5
CASSLGLATGDGYTF,TRBV5-1
CASSLGKRNTIYF,TRBV7-2
CSARDPGRGDTQYF,TRBV20-1
CASRAPGTGLQEQYF,TRBV12-3/TRBV12-4
CASTSGVSETQYF,TRBV7-2
CSARGRGYTEAFF,TRBV20-1
CASSAGLEHTDTQYF,TRBV12-3/TRBV12-4
CASFSPDRANYGYTF,TRBV6-6
CASSQHLRGTGGPDGYGYTF,TRBV12-3/TRBV12-4
CSARDGTSGRMYEQYF,TRBV20-1
CASSFPGQGATEQFF,TRBV28
CASSPRMTTNEKLFF,TRBV7-8
CSVVQGPGQPQHF,TRBV29-1
CASSEGDQETQYF,TRBV7-2
CASTTTPGLYYEQYF,TRBV2
CASRRRTGELFF,TRBV28
CASSLWEGTGKNIQYF,TRBV28
CASSPRRGTEAFF,TRBV12-3/TRBV12-4
CASSPLAGRAVNEQFF,TRBV5-1
CASSMTTFLVGYTF,TRBV19
CASSEARTGLGDTQYF,TRBV6-1
CSVARAPNYGYTF,TRBV29-1
CASSYTPLVYEQYF,TRBV6-6
CASSQDRLSYNEQFF,TRBV3-1
CASRPRTGVGAETDTQYF,TRBV4-1
CASSFGREQYF,TRBV27
CASSGDRFYGYTF,TRBV2